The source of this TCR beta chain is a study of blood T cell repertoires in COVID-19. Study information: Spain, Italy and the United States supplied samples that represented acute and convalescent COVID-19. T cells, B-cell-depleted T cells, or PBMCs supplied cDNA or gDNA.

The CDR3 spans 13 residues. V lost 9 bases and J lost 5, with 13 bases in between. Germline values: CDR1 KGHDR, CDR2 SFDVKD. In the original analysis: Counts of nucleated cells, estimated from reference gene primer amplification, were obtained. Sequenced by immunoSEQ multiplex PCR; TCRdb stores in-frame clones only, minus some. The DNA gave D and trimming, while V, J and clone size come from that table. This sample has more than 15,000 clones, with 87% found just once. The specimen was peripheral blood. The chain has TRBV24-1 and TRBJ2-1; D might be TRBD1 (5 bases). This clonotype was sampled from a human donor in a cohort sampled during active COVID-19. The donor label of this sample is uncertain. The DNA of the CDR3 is TGTGCCACCGCTGCAGGGATCAACAATGAGCAGTTCTTC. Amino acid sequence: CATAAGINNEQFF.